These 31 T cell receptor beta chains were all obtained from the same sample, sequenced in a study of blood T cell repertoires in COVID-19. The repertoire was sequenced with immunoSEQ multiplex PCR; TCRdb's copy has only in-frame clones and lacks some. The table has 55,000 to 75,000 clones, about four fifths seen once; the top ten hold around 9.1%. Sequenced input: peripheral blood. These TCRs come from a man older than 75 with COVID-19, enrolled during active disease.

The V and J genes are TRBV14 and TRBJ2-7, with 7 nucleotides matching TRBD1. Germline V gene lookup returns CDR1 SGHDN and CDR2 FVKESK. This CDR3 contains 14 residues. V lost 4 bases, J lost 4 bases, and 7 bases stayed unmatched. CDR3 amino acids: CASSRWDSAYEQYF. DNA of the CDR3: TGTGCCAGCAGCCGGTGGGACAGTGCTTACGAGCAGTACTTC.

The rearrangement joins TRBV6-5 to TRBJ2-7; 8 nucleotides agree with TRBD2. Per germline, CDR1 MNHEY and CDR2 SVGAGI. CDR3 size: 14 residues. The V segment lost 2 bases and the J segment 3 bases; nucleotides outside the gene matches: 3. The CDR3 region is CASSYRGGSYEQYF. The CDR3 bases are TGTGCCAGCAGTTACCGGGGGGGAAGCTACGAGCAGTACTTC.

In its sample, this clone was seen once. The chain uses TRBV7-9 and TRBJ2-5, with D possibly TRBD1 on 5 matching bases. The CDR3 is made up of 14 amino acids. Germline V gives CDR1 SEHNR, CDR2 FQNEAQ (reference sequence). With 1 base removed from V and 7 bases from J, the gap between germline ends came to 13 bases. CDR3 DNA: TGTGCCAGCAGCTTAGGTTCTCAGGGCATGACCCAGTACTTC. Its translation is CASSLGSQGMTQYF.

In its sample, this clone was seen once. The CDR3 protein is CASSLARDRGFQETQYF. The CDR3 DNA reads as TGTGCCAGCAGCTTAGCCCGGGACAGGGGTTTCCAAGAGACCCAGTACTTC. J is TRBJ2-5 and V is TRBV7-6; TRBD1 matches at 10 bases. Germline V CDR1 and CDR2: SGHVS, FNYEAQ. The J segment lost 1 base and the V segment lost 0 bases, leaving 5 bases of the junction unmatched. The CDR3 sequence is 17 residues long.

There are many counts of this clone. The rearrangement uses TRBV2 and TRBJ2-1; perhaps TRBD2 as D (5 bases). Trimming removed 7 bases from V and 0 bases from J, with 13 bases in between. In germline, CDR1 is SNHLY, CDR2 FYNNEI. CDR3 length equals 15 residues. CDR3: CASKRDTSSYNEQFF. The CDR3 nucleotides are TGTGCCAGCAAGAGGGATACGAGCTCCTACAATGAGCAGTTCTTC. Based on the CDR3 plus reference TRBV2 and TRBJ2-1, the full variable domain is EPEVTQTPSHQVTQMGQEVILRCVPISNHLYFYWYRQILGQKVEFLVSFYNNEISEKSEIFDDQFSVERPDGSNFTLKIRSTKLEDSAMYFCASKRDTSSYNEQFFGPGTRLTVL.

The rearrangement uses TRBV5-5 and TRBJ2-2; 9 bases align to TRBD2. With 2 bases clipped from V and 4 bases from J, the junction kept 3 bases outside the gene matches. CDR1 is SGHKS and CDR2 is YYEKEE in the germline V gene (reference sequence). CDR3 length: 15 residues. The chain's CDR3 is CASSLSGRSTGELFF. CDR3 DNA sequence: TGTGCCAGCAGCTTAAGCGGGAGGAGCACCGGGGAGCTGTTTTTT.

CDR3 region: CASSPMGRGGAGANVLTF. In DNA form, the CDR3 reads TGTGCCAGCAGCCCGATGGGGAGAGGGGGCGCCGGGGCCAACGTCCTGACTTTC. The chain uses TRBV14 and TRBJ2-6; 7 bases map to TRBD1. The CDR3 is made up of 18 amino acids. With V trimmed by 4 bases and J by 4 bases, 13 bases remained unmatched. Germline CDR1 is SGHDN and CDR2 is FVKESK. Full variable domain (rest looked up from reference TRBV14 and TRBJ2-6): EAGVTQFPSHSVIEKGQTVTLRCDPISGHDNLYWYRRVMGKEIKFLLHFVKESKQDESGMPNNRFLAERTGGTYSTLKVQPAELEDSGVYFCASSPMGRGGAGANVLTFGAGSRLTVL.

The chain couples TRBV6-2 or TRBV6-3 to TRBJ2-3, with D maybe TRBD2 (6 bases). Trimming took 2 bases from V and 4 from J, leaving 10 bases between them. The germline V gene has CDR1 MNHEY and CDR2 SVGEGT. CDR3 length: 14 residues. The CDR3 DNA follows: TGTGCCAGCAGTTACCCGGAGGGTTCAGATACGCAGTATTTT. Translating gives CASSYPEGSDTQYF.

This sequence joins TRBV5-1 and TRBJ1-1, with D possibly TRBD1 on 6 matching bases. The germline V gene encodes CDR1 SGHRS and CDR2 YFSETQ. This CDR3 has 14 residues. Trimming removed 2 bases from V and 4 bases from J, with 12 bases in between. CDR3 nucleotide sequence: TGCGCCAGCAGCTTACCACAGGGAAGCACTGAAGCTTTCTTT. Protein sequence: CASSLPQGSTEAFF.

The V call is TRBV7-9, the J call TRBJ1-3, with 7 bases lining up with TRBD1. V lost 5 bases, J lost 2 bases, and 6 bases stayed unmatched. The germline gives CDR1 SEHNR, CDR2 FQNEAQ (reference sequence). The CDR3 runs 15 residues. CDR3 protein: CASSHRGKAGNTIYF. CDR3 bases: TGTGCCAGCAGCCACAGGGGCAAAGCTGGAAACACCATATATTTT. Full variable domain (missing parts from reference TRBV7-9 and TRBJ1-3): DTGVSQNPRHKITKRGQNVTFRCDPISEHNRLYWYRQTLGQGPEFLTYFQNEAQLEKSRLLSDRFSAERPKGSFSTLEIQRTEQGDSAMYLCASSHRGKAGNTIYFGEGSWLTVV.

V gene TRBV10-3 combines with J gene TRBJ2-5; a possible D gene is TRBD2 (5 bases). CDR3 size: 13 residues. The germline gives CDR1 ENHRY, CDR2 SYGVKD. V was shortened by 10 bases and J by 2 bases, with 14 bases between the two germline ends. CDR3 sequence: CATTRDLQETQYF. Here the CDR3 DNA reads TGTGCCACAACACGGGATCTACAAGAGACCCAGTACTTC.

The rearrangement links TRBV11-2 to TRBJ2-2; tentative D call: TRBD2 (6 bases). Between the trimmed V and J ends, which lost 1 base and 4 bases, there was a span of 10 bases. There are 15 residues in the CDR3. The germline CDR1 and CDR2 sequences are SGHAT and FQNNGV. This CDR3 reads CASSLAGAVTGELFF. The DNA of the CDR3 is TGTGCCAGCAGCTTAGCGGGAGCGGTCACCGGGGAGCTGTTTTTT.

The chain joins TRBV30 to TRBJ1-6; tentatively, D is TRBD1 (6 bases). In germline, CDR1 is GTSNPN, CDR2 SVGIG (reference sequence). This CDR3 has 12 amino acids. The V end lost 5 bases, the J end lost 6 bases, and 8 bases lay between the germline ends. CDR3 sequence reads: CAWGQPNSPLHF. For the CDR3, the DNA is TGTGCCTGGGGACAGCCTAATTCACCCCTCCACTTT.

V and J are TRBV24-1 and TRBJ1-5; TRBD1 agrees at 8 bases. V lost 4 bases to trimming and J lost 2 bases; unmatched junction nucleotides: 6. The CDR3 contains 16 residues. Germline CDR1 is KGHDR and CDR2 is SFDVKD. The CDR3 DNA reads as TGTGCCACCAGTGACACGACAGGGGTCGGCAATCAGCCCCAGCATTTT. As protein: CATSDTTGVGNQPQHF.

This clone was detected only once. The chain recombines TRBV15 with TRBJ1-1; 8 nucleotides match TRBD1. CDR3 length: 16 amino acids. The V segment lost 1 base and the J segment 5 bases; nucleotides outside the gene matches: 9. CDR1 and CDR2 (germline): LNHNV, YYDKDF (reference sequence). The CDR3 region is CATSRGQGALGTEAFF. The CDR3 region has the DNA TGTGCCACCAGCAGAGGGCAGGGGGCGCTTGGGACTGAAGCTTTCTTT.

This clone occurred once. The rearrangement joins TRBV19 to TRBJ2-1; TRBD2 matches 8 bases. The CDR3 runs 16 residues. The trim removed 6 bases at V and 1 base at J, leaving 8 bases unmatched. CDR1 and CDR2 (germline): LNHDA, SQIVND (reference sequence). The CDR3 DNA reads TGTGCCAGTAGCCGGGAGGGCCTAGGGTCCTACAATGAGCAGTTCTTC. Protein product: CASSREGLGSYNEQFF.

The chain employs TRBV27 and TRBJ1-2, with D maybe TRBD1 (5 bases). The CDR3 is 17 residues long. Germline values: CDR1 MNHEY, CDR2 SMNVEV (reference sequence). V lost 2 bases, J lost 0 bases, and 16 bases lay in between. The CDR3 sequence: CASSLRLWGLPNYGYTF. DNA for the CDR3: TGTGCCAGCAGTTTAAGGCTCTGGGGCCTCCCTAACTATGGCTACACCTTC.

The V and J genes are TRBV4-3 and TRBJ1-1, with D maybe TRBD1 (5 bases). Germline-derived CDR1 and CDR2 are LGHNA and YSLEER. This CDR3 contains 15 residues. V shed 0 bases and J shed 4 bases, with 12 bases lying between them. CDR3 sequence: CASSQDAGIPTEAFF. Here the CDR3 DNA reads TGCGCCAGCAGCCAAGACGCAGGGATCCCCACTGAAGCTTTCTTT.

This clone was seen just once. The chain uses TRBV5-8 and TRBJ1-2; 7 nucleotides agree with TRBD1. CDR1 is SGHTS, CDR2 YDEGEE, per germline. The CDR3 has 16 residues. V trimming: 3 bases; J trimming: 2 bases; junction bases outside the gene matches: 10. The CDR3 region has the DNA TGTGCCAGCAGCTCAAGACAGGGATGGGGGAACTATGGCTACACCTTC. This sequence encodes CASSSRQGWGNYGYTF.

The chain is built from TRBV19 and TRBJ2-7, with TRBD2 matching over 7 bases. Trimming at V came to 6 bases and at J to 7 bases, leaving 15 bases not matched to a gene. CDR3 length: 15 amino acids. In germline, CDR1 is LNHDA, CDR2 SQIVND (reference sequence). The CDR3 spells CASSFSGAITTEQYF. The CDR3 DNA reads as TGTGCCAGTAGCTTCAGCGGGGCTATCACTACGGAGCAGTACTTC.

The genes are TRBV28 and TRBJ1-6; maybe TRBD1 (5 bases). V lost 3 bases and J 5 bases, leaving 11 bases between the germline ends. Looked up from germline, CDR1 is MDHEN and CDR2 is SYDVKM. CDR3 length: 15 residues. In nucleotides, the CDR3 is TGTGCCAGCAGTTTCGGCGCAGGGAATAATTCACCCCTCCACTTT. Encoded protein: CASSFGAGNNSPLHF. Supplemented by reference TRBV28 and TRBJ1-6, the full variable domain reads DVKVTQSSRYLVKRTGEKVFLECVQDMDHENMFWYRQDPGLGLRLIYFSYDVKMKEKGDIPEGYSVSREKKERFSLILESASTNQTSMYLCASSFGAGNNSPLHFGNGTRLTVT.

This clone has a handful of counts. The CDR3 sequence is CATSSEGREDTGELFF. DNA of the CDR3: TGTGCCACCAGCTCGGAGGGGCGCGAGGACACCGGGGAGCTGTTTTTT. The rearrangement uses TRBV15 and TRBJ2-2, with D tentatively TRBD2 (6 bases). CDR3 size: 16 residues. Trimming cost V 5 bases and J 3 bases, with 16 bases left between them. The V gene's germline CDR1 is LNHNV and CDR2 YYDKDF (reference sequence).

This clone was seen once. A junction end diverges from the germline sequence, so it may reflect a read error. This chain joins TRBV6-2 or TRBV6-3 and TRBJ1-4; D uncertain. The CDR3 covers 13 residues. Germline V gene lookup returns CDR1 MNHEY and CDR2 SVGEGT. CDR3 residues: CASSSRVKAPLGF. The CDR3 DNA reads TGTGCCAGCAGTTCGAGGGTCAAGGCCCCGCTCGGTTTT.

Only a few counts were recorded for this clone. The rearrangement links TRBV12-5 to TRBJ2-2; a possible D gene is TRBD2 (6 bases). Trimming shortened V by 6 bases and J by 4 bases, and 18 bases separated the two germline ends. Germline CDR1 and CDR2: LGHNT and FRNRAP. CDR3 size: 16 residues. The CDR3 coding sequence is TGTGCTAGTGGCCCGGACGGGGGTAGGGGCACCGGGGAGCTGTTTTTT. It encodes CASGPDGGRGTGELFF. Together with reference TRBV12-5 and TRBJ2-2, the CDR3 gives the full variable domain: DARVTQTPRHKVTEMGQEVTMRCQPILGHNTVFWYRQTMMQGLELLAYFRNRAPLDDSGMPKDRFSAEMPDATLATLKIQPSEPRDSAVYFCASGPDGGRGTGELFFGEGSRLTVL.

V gene TRBV7-2 combines with J gene TRBJ1-2; a possible D gene is TRBD1 (6 bases). This CDR3 spans 13 amino acids. CDR1 SGHTA and CDR2 FQGNSA come from the germline V gene. The germline V and J ends were trimmed by 4 bases and 4 bases, with 10 bases remaining between them. The CDR3 DNA reads as TGTGCCAGCAGCTCGGGACACTCCTATGGCTACACCTTC. It translates to CASSSGHSYGYTF.

This chain joins TRBV24-1 and TRBJ2-3; D is perhaps TRBD1 (5 bases). With 2 bases removed from V and 5 bases from J, the gap between germline ends came to 7 bases. From germline, CDR1 is KGHDR and CDR2 SFDVKD. The CDR3 runs to 13 residues. DNA for the CDR3: TGTGCCACCAGTGATTACAGGCTAGATACGCAGTATTTT. Amino acids: CATSDYRLDTQYF.

There are a few counts of this clone. The chain couples TRBV9 to TRBJ2-3; D may be TRBD2 (7 bases). Germline V gene data show CDR1 as SGDLS and CDR2 as YYNGEE. V was cut by 3 bases and J by 4 bases, with 12 bases left in between. This CDR3 comprises 14 residues. The CDR3 coding sequence is TGTGCCAGCAGCGGGGGGGGCCTAGCAGATACGCAGTATTTT. It translates to CASSGGGLADTQYF.

The rearrangement uses TRBV6-2 or TRBV6-3 and TRBJ1-2; 11 nucleotides align to TRBD1. Germline V gene data show CDR1 as MNHEY and CDR2 as SVGEGT. This CDR3 is 15 amino acids long. The trim removed 1 base at V and 6 bases at J, leaving 4 bases unmatched. Written as DNA, the CDR3 is TGTGCCAGCAGTTACTTCGGACAGGGGGCGAATGGCTACACCTTC. Translated, it gives CASSYFGQGANGYTF.

The rearrangement joins TRBV29-1 to TRBJ1-4; 11 bases line up with TRBD1. Germline V gene data show CDR1 as SQVTM and CDR2 as ANQGSEA. The junction had 1 base not matched to a gene; V was cut back by 4 bases and J by 6 bases. The CDR3 sequence is 13 residues long. This CDR3 reads CSVGTGGDEKLFF. The CDR3 DNA reads TGCAGCGTTGGGACAGGGGGCGATGAAAAACTGTTTTTT.

This sequence joins TRBV27 and TRBJ1-5; 9 bases line up with TRBD1. The germline V gene has CDR1 MNHEY and CDR2 SMNVEV (reference sequence). The CDR3 consists of 15 residues. V trimming: 6 bases; J trimming: 9 bases; junction bases outside the gene matches: 12. The CDR3 bases are TGTGCCAGCAGCCCACAGGGGGCGCCGGTTGGGCCCCAGCATTTT. Translated: CASSPQGAPVGPQHF.

The chain links TRBV5-5 to TRBJ1-1; D may be TRBD1 (6 bases). In germline, CDR1 is SGHKS, CDR2 YYEKEE (reference sequence). Trimming stripped 4 bases from V and 4 bases from J, with 11 bases between. CDR3 size: 13 residues. Here the CDR3 reads CASSPQGITEAFF. The CDR3, as DNA: TGTGCCAGCAGCCCACAGGGAATCACTGAAGCTTTCTTT. Full variable domain (missing parts from reference TRBV5-5 and TRBJ1-1): DAGVTQSPTHLIKTRGQQVTLRCSPISGHKSVSWYQQVLGQGPQFIFQYYEKEERGRGNFPDRFSARQFPNYSSELNVNALLLGDSALYLCASSPQGITEAFFGQGTRLTVV.